A selection of T cell receptor beta chains follows, all from one sample in a study of blood T cells in healthy people across ages. TCRdb re-analysed the 5' RACE reads in MiXCR, keeping a single row per CDR3 protein. The table shows 1.5 million to 2 million distinct CDR3 sequences, with roughly 30% occurring only once. The sample comprised blood. Receptors were obtained from a woman in her twenties or thirties in good health. Each CDR3 is given without its conserved first and last residue. Fields, in order: J gene, D gene, V gene, CDR3 protein. The D gene is left open where the match is weak.

J gene: TRBJ2-2
D gene: NA
V gene: TRBV27
CDR3 protein: ASSLWITGELF

J gene: TRBJ2-7
D gene: NA
V gene: TRBV11-2
CDR3 protein: ASSLTRVSEQY

J gene: NA
D gene: NA
V gene: TRBV7-9
CDR3 protein: ASSLARPFPTSQETQY

J gene: TRBJ2-5
D gene: TRBD1
V gene: TRBV13
CDR3 protein: ASSAQGVEGETQY

J gene: TRBJ2-5
D gene: TRBD2
V gene: TRBV5-6
CDR3 protein: ASSLGASGGNLETQY

J gene: TRBJ2-1
D gene: NA
V gene: TRBV4-1
CDR3 protein: ASSQVASHNEQF

J gene: TRBJ2-3
D gene: TRBD1
V gene: TRBV7-3
CDR3 protein: ASSFRQGARDTQY

J gene: TRBJ1-5
D gene: NA
V gene: TRBV6-2/TRBV6-3
CDR3 protein: ASRYGENQPQH

J gene: TRBJ2-3
D gene: NA
V gene: TRBV20-1
CDR3 protein: SASSTPTDTQY

J gene: TRBJ2-7
D gene: TRBD1
V gene: TRBV13
CDR3 protein: ASSFRTGGSYEQY

J gene: TRBJ2-1
D gene: TRBD2
V gene: TRBV12-3/TRBV12-4
CDR3 protein: ASSSSGHNEQF

J gene: TRBJ1-2
D gene: NA
V gene: TRBV15
CDR3 protein: ATSRQGNGYT

J gene: TRBJ2-2
D gene: NA
V gene: TRBV12-3/TRBV12-4
CDR3 protein: ASSRPTRSGELF

J gene: TRBJ2-5
D gene: TRBD1
V gene: TRBV5-6
CDR3 protein: ASSGYGQGRETQY

J gene: TRBJ1-5
D gene: NA
V gene: TRBV5-6
CDR3 protein: ASSLWEISNQPQH

J gene: TRBJ2-1
D gene: NA
V gene: TRBV5-1
CDR3 protein: ASSFGYNGQF

J gene: TRBJ2-7
D gene: TRBD2
V gene: TRBV6-2/TRBV6-3
CDR3 protein: ASSYPQTSGKRLLYEQY

J gene: TRBJ2-1
D gene: NA
V gene: TRBV4-1
CDR3 protein: ASSQDYGLPSSYNEQF

J gene: TRBJ2-7
D gene: NA
V gene: TRBV29-1
CDR3 protein: PSARTYEQY

J gene: TRBJ2-5
D gene: NA
V gene: TRBV4-1
CDR3 protein: ASSQRWAGETRY

J gene: TRBJ2-5
D gene: NA
V gene: TRBV28
CDR3 protein: ASSRPPQKQETQY